This T cell receptor beta chain was identified in a study of blood T cell repertoires in COVID-19. V shed 1 base and J 6 bases; nucleotides not matched to a gene: 10. This CDR3 is 15 amino acids long. CDR1 and CDR2 (germline): SGHDT, YYEEEE. Per the original methods: Amplification of reference gene primers provided the estimated nucleated cell counts. Here immunoSEQ multiplex PCR was the method, and the copy in TCRdb shows in-frame clones only, minus some. V, J and clone size are those of that table, while D and trimming were read from the DNA. The sample consists of around 100,000 clones, 92% of them appearing once.

This clonotype originated in a man between 45 and 60 years old with active COVID-19. Source material: peripheral blood. This chain joins TRBV5-6 and TRBJ2-7; 7 nucleotides line up with TRBD2. CDR3 DNA: TGTGCCAGCAGCTTGATACCCGGACTAGATAGCGAGCAGTACTTC. Translating gives CASSLIPGLDSEQYF.